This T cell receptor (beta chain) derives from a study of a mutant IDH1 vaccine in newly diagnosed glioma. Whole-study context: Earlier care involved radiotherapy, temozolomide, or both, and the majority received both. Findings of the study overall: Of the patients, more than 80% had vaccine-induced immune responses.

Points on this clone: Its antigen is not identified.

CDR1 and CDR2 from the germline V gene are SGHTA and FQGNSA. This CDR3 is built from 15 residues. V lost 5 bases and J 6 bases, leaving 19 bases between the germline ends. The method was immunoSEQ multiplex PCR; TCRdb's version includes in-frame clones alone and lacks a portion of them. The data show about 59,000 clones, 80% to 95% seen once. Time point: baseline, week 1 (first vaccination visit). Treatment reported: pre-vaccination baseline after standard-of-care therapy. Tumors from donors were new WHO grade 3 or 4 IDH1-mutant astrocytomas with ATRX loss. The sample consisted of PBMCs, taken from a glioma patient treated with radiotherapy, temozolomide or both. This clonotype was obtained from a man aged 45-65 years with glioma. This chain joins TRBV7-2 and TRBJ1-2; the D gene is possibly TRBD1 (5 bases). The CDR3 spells CASSPMGGSGDGYTF. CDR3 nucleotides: TGTGCCAGCAGCCCTATGGGGGGAAGTGGCGATGGCTACACCTTC.